The present entry profiles one T cell receptor (beta chain) with its context. No cognate antigen has been identified for it. No base quality information exists; no much larger clone differs at one position. The sample originates from a study of blood T cell repertoires in COVID-19 (TCRdb year 2020). General notes on the study: Samples from collaborators originated in the United States, Italy and Spain and spanned both the acute and convalescent phases of COVID-19. Samples were obtained from the ongoing ImmuneRACE study (first 160 participants) and from 1,000 to 1,500 subjects provided by 6 global collaborators. Sample metadata almost always included a de-identified subject ID, COVID-19 status, age in years and sex. Subjects who had been exposed to COVID-19, were actively infected with it, or had recovered from it provided the deeply sampled blood TCRbeta repertoires that made up the dataset. The repertoires were made available in a free public database intended to serve as a resource for research on the immune response to SARS-CoV-2. The prospective study material was composed of cDNA or gDNA derived from T cells, B-cell-depleted T cells, or PBMCs. Where available, HLA class I and class II types were obtained from metadata supplied by the sample provider rather than from assay-based typing. Summary of the overall study and its limitations: The amount of clinical and demographic metadata varied by source and participant and was provided uncurated.

V is pared back by 5 bases and J by 7 bases, with 17 bases lying between the germline termini. CDR1 and CDR2, looked up from the germline V gene, are SGHDN and FVKESK. Measured from the cysteine to the phenylalanine, the CDR3 is 15 residues long. Here the CDR3 DNA is all that survives: 45 bases in frame from base 1. TCRbeta CDR3 regions were amplified from genomic DNA by means of the immunoSEQ Assay, a bias-controlled multiplex PCR. The published analysis was carried out like this. The number of nucleated cells in each sample was estimated from the amplification of reference gene primers within the assay. To quantify the absolute abundance of each unique TCRbeta CDR3 rearrangement, sequence reads were collapsed and filtered. Productive Simpson clonality was computed per sample as the square root of Simpson's diversity index over productive rearrangements. The source is immuneACCESS, and TCRdb retained only in-frame sequences with V and J called. Part of the clones is not carried over; for the studies checked, unresolved V genes explain less than half of this, and the remainder is unexplained. V and J calls plus clone size are reproduced from that table; the DNA served to infer D and trimming. For this sample there are tens of thousands of clones; roughly 96% appear just once. 4% to 5.5% of the sample belongs to the ten largest clones.

Collaborating institutions collected whole blood in K2EDTA tubes following their own protocols. Collaborator samples were shipped for TCRbeta analysis as frozen whole blood, isolated PBMCs, or DNA extracted from either sample type. The source is a human donor with active COVID-19. The donor label of this sample is uncertain. The sequence links TRBV14 to TRBJ2-2, and possibly TRBD1, on 5 matching bases. Sequencing input: peripheral blood. The bases are TGTGCCAGCAGCGCGAGACAGAGAGGCGGCGGGGAGCTGTTTTTT. It is translated as CASSARQRGGGELFF.